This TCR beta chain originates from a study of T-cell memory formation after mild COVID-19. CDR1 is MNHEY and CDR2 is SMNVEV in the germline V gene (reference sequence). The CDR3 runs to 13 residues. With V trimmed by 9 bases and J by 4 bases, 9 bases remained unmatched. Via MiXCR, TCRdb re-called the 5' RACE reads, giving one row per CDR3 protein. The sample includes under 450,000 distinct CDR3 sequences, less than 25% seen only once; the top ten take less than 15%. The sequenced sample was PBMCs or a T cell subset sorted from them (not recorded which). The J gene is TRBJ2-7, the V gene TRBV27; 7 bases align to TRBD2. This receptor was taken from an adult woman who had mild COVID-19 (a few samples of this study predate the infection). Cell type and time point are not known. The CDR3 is CASRLAGRYEQYF. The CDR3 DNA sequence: TGTGCCAGTAGACTAGCCGGAAGATACGAGCAGTACTTC.